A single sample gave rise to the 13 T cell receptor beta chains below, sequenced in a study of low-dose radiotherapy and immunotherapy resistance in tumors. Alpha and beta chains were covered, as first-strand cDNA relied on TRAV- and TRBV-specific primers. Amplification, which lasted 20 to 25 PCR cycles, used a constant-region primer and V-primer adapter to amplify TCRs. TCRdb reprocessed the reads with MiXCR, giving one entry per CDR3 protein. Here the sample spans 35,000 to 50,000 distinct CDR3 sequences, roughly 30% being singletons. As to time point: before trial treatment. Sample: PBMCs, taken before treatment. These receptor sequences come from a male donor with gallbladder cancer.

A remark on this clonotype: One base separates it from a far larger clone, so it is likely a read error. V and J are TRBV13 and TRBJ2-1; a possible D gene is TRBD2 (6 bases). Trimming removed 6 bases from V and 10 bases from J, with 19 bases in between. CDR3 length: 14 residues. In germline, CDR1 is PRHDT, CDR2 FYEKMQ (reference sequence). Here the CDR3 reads CASSEGDFIYEQFF. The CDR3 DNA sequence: TGTGCCAGCAGTGAAGGGGACTTTATCTACGAGCAGTTCTTC.

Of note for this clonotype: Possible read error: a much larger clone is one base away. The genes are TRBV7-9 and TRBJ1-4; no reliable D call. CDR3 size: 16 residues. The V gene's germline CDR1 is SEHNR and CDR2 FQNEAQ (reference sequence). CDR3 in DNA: TGTGCCAGCAGCTTAGCCTCGGGATTTTCTAATGGAAAACTGTTTTTT. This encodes CASSLASGFSNGKLFF.

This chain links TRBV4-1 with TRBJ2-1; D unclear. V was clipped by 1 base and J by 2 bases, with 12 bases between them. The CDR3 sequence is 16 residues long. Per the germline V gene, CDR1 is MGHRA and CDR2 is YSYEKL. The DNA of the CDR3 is TGCGCCAGCAGCCAAGTGAACCTGGTTACCTACAATGAGCAGTTCTTC. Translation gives CASSQVNLVTYNEQFF.

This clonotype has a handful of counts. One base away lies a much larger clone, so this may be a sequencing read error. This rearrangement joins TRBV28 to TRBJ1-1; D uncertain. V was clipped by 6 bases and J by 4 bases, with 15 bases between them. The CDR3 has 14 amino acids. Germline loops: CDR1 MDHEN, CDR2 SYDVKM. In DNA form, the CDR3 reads TGTGCCAGCAGACTGGCAGGTTGGGGCACTGAAGCTTTCTTT. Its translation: CASRLAGWGTEAFF.

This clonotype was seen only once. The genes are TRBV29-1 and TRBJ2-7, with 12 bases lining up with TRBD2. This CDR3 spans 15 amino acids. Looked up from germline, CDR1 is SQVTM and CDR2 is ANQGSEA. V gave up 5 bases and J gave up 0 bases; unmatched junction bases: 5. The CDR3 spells CSVSGTSGLSYEQYF. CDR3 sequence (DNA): TGCAGCGTTTCCGGGACTAGCGGGCTCTCCTACGAGCAGTACTTC.

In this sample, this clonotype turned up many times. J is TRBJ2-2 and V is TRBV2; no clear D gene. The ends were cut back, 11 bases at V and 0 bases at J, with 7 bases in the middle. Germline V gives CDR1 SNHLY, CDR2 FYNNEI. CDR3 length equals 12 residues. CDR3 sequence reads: CASRSNTGELFF. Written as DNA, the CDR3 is TGTGCCTCCAGGTCGAACACCGGGGAGCTGTTTTTT.

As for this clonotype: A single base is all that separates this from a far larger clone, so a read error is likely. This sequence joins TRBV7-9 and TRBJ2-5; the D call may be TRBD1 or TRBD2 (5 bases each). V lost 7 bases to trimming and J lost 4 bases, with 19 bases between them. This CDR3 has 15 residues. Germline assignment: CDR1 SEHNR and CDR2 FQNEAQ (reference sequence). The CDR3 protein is CASNSPPGTGETQYF. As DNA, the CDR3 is TGTGCCAGCAATTCGCCTCCCGGGACGGGAGAGACCCAGTACTTC.

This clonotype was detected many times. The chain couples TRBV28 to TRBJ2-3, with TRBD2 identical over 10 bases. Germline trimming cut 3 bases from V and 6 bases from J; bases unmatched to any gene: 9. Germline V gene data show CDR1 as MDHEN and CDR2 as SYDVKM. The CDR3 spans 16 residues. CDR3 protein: CASSFVVAGGRDTQYF. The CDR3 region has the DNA TGTGCCAGCAGTTTCGTGGTAGCGGGAGGTCGGGATACGCAGTATTTT.

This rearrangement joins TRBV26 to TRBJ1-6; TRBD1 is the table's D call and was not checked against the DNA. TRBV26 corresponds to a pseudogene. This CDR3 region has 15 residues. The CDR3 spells CASSPPGQPSSPLHF. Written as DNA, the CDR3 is TGTGCCAGCAGTCCGCCGGGACAGCCGTCTTCACCCCTCCACTTT.

The CDR3 DNA sequence: TGCAGTGCTAGATATCTTGGCTGGGGGGAGACCCAGTACTTC. Amino acid sequence: CSARYLGWGETQYF. The chain employs TRBV20-1 and TRBJ2-5, with D possibly being TRBD1 or TRBD2 (5 bases each). The CDR3 consists of 14 residues. Germline lookup yields CDR1 DFQATT and CDR2 SNEGSKA (reference sequence). The V end was cut by 2 bases, the J end by 5 bases, with 15 bases between.

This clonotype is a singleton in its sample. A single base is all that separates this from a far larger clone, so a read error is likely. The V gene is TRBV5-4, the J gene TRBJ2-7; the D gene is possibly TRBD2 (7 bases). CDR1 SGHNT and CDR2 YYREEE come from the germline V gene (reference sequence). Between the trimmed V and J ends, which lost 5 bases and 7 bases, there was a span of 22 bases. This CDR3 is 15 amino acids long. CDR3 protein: CASSRGGRGNNEQYF. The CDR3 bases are TGTGCCAGCAGTCGCGGGGGCCGGGGGAACAATGAGCAGTACTTC.

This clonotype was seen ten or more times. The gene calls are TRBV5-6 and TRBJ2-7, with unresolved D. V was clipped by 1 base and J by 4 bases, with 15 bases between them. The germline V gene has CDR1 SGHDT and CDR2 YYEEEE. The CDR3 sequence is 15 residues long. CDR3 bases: TGTGCCAGCAGCTTGTTAACAGAGCCCCGATACGAGCAGTACTTC. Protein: CASSLLTEPRYEQYF.

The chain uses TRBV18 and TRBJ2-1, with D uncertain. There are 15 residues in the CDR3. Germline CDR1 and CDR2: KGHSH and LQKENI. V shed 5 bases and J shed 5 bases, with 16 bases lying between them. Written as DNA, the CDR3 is TGTGCCAGCTCATCCGAGTCACGGAGCCACAATGAGCAGTTCTTC. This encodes CASSSESRSHNEQFF.